The source of this T cell receptor beta chain is a study of long-term antiretroviral therapy in people with HIV (dated by TCRdb to the early 2020s). Regarding the study in general: The earliest samples were collected roughly a decade before the 2015 WHO recommendation for immediate ART, at a time when ART was usually postponed until CD4 counts fell. A retrospective serial study tested whether ART initiation and durable HIV suppression were associated with changes in peripheral blood TRB repertoire composition and diversity. From 25 to 30 adults with confirmed HIV infection, the cohort provided 192 cryopreserved PBMC samples, gathered serially across a mean of around six years (range 1-12). Among the 30 to 35 participants with HIV, ten to twelve were female. No cross-contamination during QIAcube processing was shown when test extractions of a monoclonal T-cell line were performed alongside roughly 30 polyclonal samples.

Only one count was recorded for this clone. Its specific antigen is unknown. Base qualities were left out, and no much larger clone turns up one base away. Sequencing of the TRB variable region was done with the immunoSEQ hsTCRB v3.0 assay at survey level resolution. TRB sequencing targeted a depth of 40,000-50,000 T-cell genomes per sample. Pooled TRB libraries were sequenced on an Illumina MiSeq with a v3 150-cycle kit. As for how the authors treated the data: Repertoire analysis ran in R within a reproducible Nextflow workflow covering QC, data transformation and analysis. LymphoSeq2, an R package for exploring AIRR-Seq data, was used to implement custom analyses. After excluding several samples that yielded fewer than 5000 total TRB sequences, 150 to 200 HIV repertoires remained for analysis. Among the roughly 200 retained HIV repertoires, 59 were collected before ART initiation and 120 to 140 were collected after ART initiation. Repertoires were downsampled to 5000 TRB nucleotide sequences, with summary statistics averaged over 100 downsampling iterations. TRB sequences were retained for analysis only if CDR3 regions of at least seven amino acids were present. A Shannon entropy-derived clonality score and the Gini coefficient were used to measure diversity. Repertoire networks linked the top 5000 CDR3 amino acid sequences whenever two sequences differed by an edit distance of one. GLIPH2 predicted antigen specificity groups and MHC restriction for TRB CDR3 amino acid sequences. To flag known associations with CMV, EBV, HIV or tissue antigens, CDR3 amino acid sequences were compared against VDJdb and McPAS-TCR. Pre-ART, post-ART and control groups were compared with Wilcoxon signed-rank tests and Holm-Bonferroni correction. As stored in TCRdb, this immuneACCESS dataset retains in-frame rearrangements with V and J assigned. A fraction of the clones does not appear; measured against another copy, unresolved V genes explain less than half of the discrepancy, and the remainder lacks a known reason. The V and J calls and clone size were taken over from that table, and D and trimming were inferred from the DNA. The sample includes 20,000 to 30,000 clones, with 87% observed a single time. The ten largest clones add up to roughly 9.3% of the sample.

Points the paper makes about the study in general: Samples dated from 2004 to 2017, and the ART regimens used may be less effective than current ones. Since PBMC availability was limited, sequencing covered only the TCR beta chain, with no alpha chain pairing. Starting ART was linked to a significant rise in TRB diversity, yet even after long-term ART the diversity remained significantly lower than in transplant donor controls. Inferences about post-ART repertoire changes were limited because no data were available on ART adherence, viral resistance or therapy changes. Because pre-ART samples had limited cell numbers, unsorted PBMC were profiled rather than sorted CD4+ and CD8+ T cells. Expanded TRB clones identified before ART initiation dominated the repertoire at all time points, although this dominance fluctuated and declined in many PLHIV after ART. HIV repertoires had narrower CDR3 length ranges than controls, and the network structure suggested an antigen-experienced repertoire that shifted only slightly toward naive after ART.

To be included, a participant needed at least one PBMC sample from before ART initiation plus at least two post-ART samples. Treatment was received in the United States of America by all participants with HIV. Before DNA extraction, cryopreserved samples of roughly 0.85-11 million PBMC were thawed and then washed. At the time of the earliest PBMC sample, participants with HIV were aged between about 20 and 60 years. PBMC samples were contributed by each participant from 1-4 timepoints before ART initiation and 2-8 timepoints after ART initiation, with a median of 7 samples. For every participant, serial HIV viral load, CD4+ T-cell count, ART history and demographic data were obtained. A Qiagen kit on a QIAcube was used to extract genomic DNA from unsorted PBMC, with samples processed in batches of 12. The CDR3 contains 15 residues, cysteine and phenylalanine counted. Kept here is only the CDR3 DNA, which spans 45 bases and is read in frame from base 1. V and J are truncated by 6 bases and 2 bases respectively, leaving an intervening sequence of 17 bases. Per the germline V gene, MNHNS is the CDR1 and SASEGT is the CDR2.

The source material was unsorted PBMCs, sampled 1.8 years before starting antiretroviral therapy. The source is a man in his fifties or sixties with HIV. Here the chain combines TRBV6-1 and TRBJ2-7; matching of 7 bases hints at TRBD2 as the D gene. The CDR3 has the sequence CASRWEGVGAYEQYF. The nucleotide sequence reads TGTGCCAGCAGGTGGGAGGGGGTTGGGGCCTACGAGCAGTACTTC.